This T cell receptor beta chain was captured in a study of blood T cell repertoires in COVID-19. The CDR3 sequence is 11 residues long. Per germline, CDR1 MDHEN and CDR2 SYDVKM. V lost 6 bases and J lost 8, with 10 bases in between. Clones were sequenced by immunoSEQ multiplex PCR, and TCRdb holds only the in-frame ones, with some missing. The sample shows around 330,000 clones, 85% of them seen only once. This clonotype was sampled from a woman in her thirties who had been exposed to COVID-19. The source material was PBMCs or T cells enriched from blood (not recorded which). The rearrangement joins TRBV28 to TRBJ1-2, with D hard to call. CDR3 nucleotides: TGTGCCAGCAGAGCTCAATGGGGCTACACCTTC. Amino acid sequence: CASRAQWGYTF.